This T cell receptor (beta chain) stems from a study of OX40 agonist ivuxolimab in advanced cancers. Study details: Having had anti-PD-1, anti-PD-L1 or anti-CTLA-4 therapy before was allowed, and over 35% had some.

This clone has more than one count but fewer than ten. Its matching antigen is unknown. Generated by immunoSEQ multiplex PCR, the TCRdb table keeps only in-frame clones and is missing some. Among tens of thousands of clones listed, approximately 80% were seen once. Study-level findings and limits: Some patients who did not respond also had low normalized T-cell clonal expansion. CD4+ and CD8+ blood T cells expanded clonally by week 6 at 0.1 to 3.0 mg/kg.

The sequence came from an adult with an advanced solid tumor such as melanoma, head and neck, liver or kidney cancer. The sequenced sample was CD4+ or CD8+ T cells sorted from blood, obtained in a trial of the OX40 agonist ivuxolimab.

The CDR3 region is CASSLGVFSNQPQHF. For the CDR3, the DNA is TGTGCCAGCAGTTTGGGGGTGTTTAGCAATCAGCCCCAGCATTTT. V is TRBV6-5 and J is TRBJ1-5; tentative D call: TRBD1 (5 bases). The CDR3 covers 15 residues. Germline CDR1 and CDR2: MNHEY and SVGAGI. V shed 4 bases and J shed 0 bases, with 10 bases lying between them.